This entry features one T cell receptor (beta chain) sequence. The antigen is undetermined. The source of the sample is a study of post-analysis software for immune sequencing data. Unique molecular identifiers tagged the TCR beta cDNA libraries. T cells, roughly 0.85 to 10 million of them, yielded about half a million cDNA molecules. TCRdb re-derived calls from the PCR reads in MiXCR, one entry per CDR3 protein. The table lists 750,000 to 950,000 distinct CDR3 sequences, just over 45% of them singletons. The V segment lost 6 bases and the J segment 0 bases; nucleotides outside the gene matches: 6. This CDR3 is built from 16 residues. In germline, CDR1 is MNHEY, CDR2 SVGAGI. Study-wide results and caveats: The normalized Chao1 diversity of multiple sclerosis patients was significantly lower than that of controls. The study found TRBV5-6, TRBV5-1 and TRBV20-1 among a few TRBV segments more frequent in patients than controls.

This chain links TRBV6-5 with TRBJ2-4, with 9 bases aligning to TRBD2. The clonotype was recovered from a girl aged 5 to 17 with multiple sclerosis. Sequenced input: blood. The CDR3 region is CASSPRLAVAKNIQYF. The CDR3 DNA reads TGTGCCAGCAGCCCCCGACTAGCGGTAGCCAAAAACATTCAGTACTTC.